This T cell receptor beta chain comes out of a study of T cells in Graves' hyperthyroidism and ophthalmopathy. Regarding the study as a whole: The blood repertoire included most of the expanded thyroid clonotypes above 0.001. Patients with ophthalmopathy were separated from those with stable hyperthyroidism by a 13 V-J model.

It was RNA transcripts that yielded the amplified TCR beta CDR3 regions. Using the HTBI primer set, a first-round RT-PCR was run on the TCR CDR3. TCRdb itself ran the multiplex PCR reads through MiXCR, one entry per CDR3 protein. The data show some 550,000 distinct CDR3 sequences, with 20% seen just once and about 26% held by the top ten. This clonotype appeared once. The antigen is unknown. This may be a read error, as it is one base from a much larger clone. A patient was excluded if there was uncontrolled infection, other autoimmune disease, pregnancy or lactation. J gave up 4 bases and V 0 bases, and 12 bases lay outside the gene matches. Germline V gene sequence: CDR1 GTSNPN, CDR2 SVGIG (reference sequence). CDR3 length: 17 amino acids.

This sequence joins TRBV30 and TRBJ2-7; 10 bases align to TRBD1. The source of this sequence is a man aged 18 to 35 with Graves' hyperthyroidism. What was sequenced was blood. The CDR3 nucleotides are TGTGCCTGGAGTGTAAAAATATCCGGGACAGGGGCTTACGAGCAGTACGTC. This sequence encodes CAWSVKISGTGAYEQYV.